One sample yielded the 14 T cell receptor beta chains listed below, sequenced in a study of T cell changes during pregnancy in multiple sclerosis. TCRdb's table, derived via immunoSEQ multiplex PCR, lists solely in-frame clones and lacks some. The table includes under 50,000 clones, roughly 90% detected once. This specimen was CD4+ T cells from peripheral blood mononuclear cells, taken before pregnancy. The receptors originated from a female donor with multiple sclerosis, enrolled in a pregnancy study.

This sequence joins TRBV10-3 and TRBJ2-1; D call uncertain. From germline, CDR1 is ENHRY and CDR2 SYGVKD. This CDR3 spans 15 amino acids. V lost 5 bases and J 2 bases, leaving 13 bases between the germline ends. CDR3 protein: CAISLDMLTYNEQFF. Written as DNA, the CDR3 is TGTGCCATCAGTCTAGATATGCTTACCTACAATGAGCAGTTCTTC.

The V call is TRBV7-2, the J call TRBJ1-4; 7 bases align to TRBD1. Germline assignment: CDR1 SGHTA and CDR2 FQGNSA. CDR3 length: 15 amino acids. V shed 5 bases, J shed 6 bases, and the junction held 9 bases outside the gene matches. In DNA form, the CDR3 reads TGTGCCAGCAGCCGTAGACAGGGTGTCTATGAAAAACTGTTTTTT. Its protein is CASSRRQGVYEKLFF.

The V gene is TRBV27, the J gene TRBJ2-1; D might be TRBD1 (5 bases). V dropped 3 bases and J dropped 10 bases, with 10 bases sitting between them. This CDR3 is 12 amino acids long. Germline V CDR1 and CDR2: MNHEY, SMNVEV (reference sequence). CDR3 sequence: CASSFWSGEQFF. The CDR3 DNA sequence: TGTGCCAGCAGTTTTTGGTCAGGGGAGCAGTTCTTC.

This chain uses TRBV28 with TRBJ1-2; TRBD1 aligns across 10 bases. The CDR3 length is 14 residues. Per germline, CDR1 MDHEN and CDR2 SYDVKM. Trimming removed 3 bases from V and 6 bases from J; junction bases left unmatched: 4. CDR3 region: CASSLGQGTDGYTF. The CDR3 DNA is TGTGCCAGCAGTTTGGGACAGGGGACGGATGGCTACACCTTC.

This chain uses TRBV6-4 with TRBJ2-1; 7 bases line up with TRBD1. The CDR3 is made up of 15 amino acids. The germline V gene has CDR1 MRHNA and CDR2 SNTAGT. Trimming took 3 bases from V and 4 from J; bases not matched to a gene: 6. The CDR3 is CASSEGQGEYNEQFF. In DNA form, the CDR3 reads TGTGCCAGCAGTGAGGGCCAGGGGGAATACAATGAGCAGTTCTTC.

The chain is built from TRBV7-2 and TRBJ2-7; D remains unclear. V lost 3 bases, J lost 6 bases, and 12 bases lay in between. Germline V gene sequence: CDR1 SGHTA, CDR2 FQGNSA. The CDR3 is 13 residues long. The CDR3 is CASSLLVSGEQYF. The CDR3 coding sequence is TGTGCCAGCAGCTTGCTTGTGAGTGGCGAGCAGTACTTC. Together with reference TRBV7-2 and TRBJ2-7, the CDR3 gives the full variable domain: GAGVSQSPSNKVTEKGKDVELRCDPISGHTALYWYRQSLGQGLEFLIYFQGNSAPDKSGLPSDRFSAERTGGSVSTLTIQRTQQEDSAVYLCASSLLVSGEQYFGPGTRLTVT.

The chain employs TRBV7-2 and TRBJ2-1, with D tentatively TRBD1 (6 bases). The germline CDR1 and CDR2 sequences are SGHTA and FQGNSA. This CDR3 is built from 14 residues. V dropped 3 bases and J dropped 6 bases, with 12 bases sitting between them. The CDR3, as DNA: TGTGCCAGCAGCTTTGGGACATTCATCAATGAGCAGTTCTTC. Its protein product is CASSFGTFINEQFF.

This clone was detected a few times. V and J are TRBV7-9 and TRBJ1-1; D may be TRBD1 (6 bases). CDR3 size: 16 residues. Per germline, CDR1 SEHNR and CDR2 FQNEAQ (reference sequence). Trimming took 5 bases from V and 5 from J, leaving 21 bases between them. CDR3 nucleotide sequence: TGTGCCAGCAGCCCGTTCGGGGGGGGCGTAGCGACTGAAGCTTTCTTT. Amino acids: CASSPFGGGVATEAFF.

The CDR3 bases are TGCGCCAGCAGTTCAGACCAAGCGGGGGGGCGCCGTACGCAGTATTTT. This encodes CASSSDQAGGRRTQYF. This sequence joins TRBV5-1 and TRBJ2-3; 10 nucleotides line up with TRBD2. The CDR3 covers 16 residues. The germline V gene has CDR1 SGHRS and CDR2 YFSETQ. J gave up 8 bases and V 5 bases, and 14 bases lay outside the gene matches.

V gene TRBV6-1 combines with J gene TRBJ1-6; the match to TRBD1 covers 8 bases. The V and J ends lost 4 bases and 1 base, in that order; junction bases with no gene match: 6. Germline loops: CDR1 MNHNS, CDR2 SASEGT. The CDR3 loop spans 17 amino acids. CDR3 sequence (DNA): TGTGCCAGCAGTGTCCAGGGGGCATTATCCTATAATTCACCCCTCCACTTT. Its protein product is CASSVQGALSYNSPLHF.

The chain carries TRBV5-1 and TRBJ1-1; no definite D call. Per the germline V gene, CDR1 is SGHRS and CDR2 is YFSETQ. V lost 2 bases to trimming and J lost 5 bases, with 13 bases between them. This CDR3 is built from 14 residues. CDR3 region: CASSFEYQETEAFF. CDR3 sequence (DNA): TGCGCCAGCAGCTTTGAATATCAGGAAACTGAAGCTTTCTTT.

The CDR3 spells CAWSVVGRAPLHF. The CDR3 DNA follows: TGTGCCTGGAGTGTAGTGGGGAGGGCACCCCTCCACTTT. The chain recombines TRBV30 with TRBJ1-6; D gene ambiguous. The CDR3 contains 13 residues. Germline CDR1 GTSNPN, CDR2 SVGIG (reference sequence). V dropped 0 bases and J dropped 11 bases, with 11 bases sitting between them.

V gene TRBV18 combines with J gene TRBJ1-2; 7 bases align to TRBD1. V trimming: 3 bases; J trimming: 7 bases; junction bases outside the gene matches: 14. CDR3 length: 16 residues. Germline lookup yields CDR1 KGHSH and CDR2 LQKENI. In DNA form, the CDR3 reads TGTGCCAGCTCACCTACCGGACAGGCCCCTATGGGTGGCTACACCTTC. Its protein product is CASSPTGQAPMGGYTF.

The rearrangement links TRBV19 to TRBJ1-1; 7 bases fit TRBD1. The V segment lost 5 bases and the J segment 4 bases; nucleotides outside the gene matches: 19. CDR1 LNHDA and CDR2 SQIVND come from the germline V gene (reference sequence). The CDR3 contains 18 residues. The CDR3 loop reads CASSPGTAIVTPSTEAFF. The CDR3 region has the DNA TGTGCCAGTAGTCCGGGGACAGCCATCGTAACCCCGAGCACTGAAGCTTTCTTT.